The 21 T cell receptor beta chains below were found in one sample sequenced in a study of cytomegalovirus exposure and HLA in healthy donors. In the PCR, 60 Vbeta and 13 Jbeta primers were used. Assay: immunoSEQ multiplex PCR; the TCRdb copy retains only in-frame clones and omits some. The sample has approximately 160,000 clones; roughly 80% are singletons. Material for sequencing was PBMCs. The receptor source for this set is a man aged 50 to 59 in good health and CMV-seropositive.

The rearrangement links TRBV5-6 to TRBJ1-4; 8 positions match TRBD1. This CDR3 region has 16 residues. V shed 1 base and J 5 bases; nucleotides not matched to a gene: 7. The germline V gene has CDR1 SGHDT and CDR2 YYEEEE. CDR3 amino acids: CASSLRSGTGNEKLFF. CDR3 coding DNA: TGTGCCAGCAGCTTGAGGTCGGGGACAGGAAATGAAAAACTGTTTTTT. Complete variable domain (other parts from reference TRBV5-6 and TRBJ1-4): DAGVTQSPTHLIKTRGQQVTLRCSPKSGHDTVSWYQQALGQGPQFIFQYYEEEERQRGNFPDRFSGHQFPNYSSELNVNALLLGDSALYLCASSLRSGTGNEKLFFGSGTQLSVL.

This sequence joins TRBV7-2 and TRBJ2-5; TRBD1 is a possible D gene (6 bases). Deletions cut 6 bases from V and 5 bases from J, with 13 bases between. The CDR3 consists of 13 residues. CDR1 and CDR2 from the germline V gene are SGHTA and FQGNSA. The DNA of the CDR3 is TGTGCCAGCAGACCAGGGGTAGGGGAGACCCAGTACTTC. Its translation: CASRPGVGETQYF.

The chain links TRBV5-5 to TRBJ1-6, with 10 bases matching TRBD1. The ends lost 4 bases at V and 4 bases at J; junction bases unmatched: 5. The CDR3 is made up of 16 amino acids. Germline CDR1 is SGHKS and CDR2 is YYEKEE (reference sequence). The CDR3: CASSGPGQGYNSPLHF. For the CDR3, the DNA is TGTGCCAGCAGCGGGCCGGGACAGGGGTATAATTCACCCCTCCACTTT. The full variable domain, rest sourced from reference TRBV5-5 and TRBJ1-6, is DAGVTQSPTHLIKTRGQQVTLRCSPISGHKSVSWYQQVLGQGPQFIFQYYEKEERGRGNFPDRFSARQFPNYSSELNVNALLLGDSALYLCASSGPGQGYNSPLHFGNGTRLTVT.

This sequence joins TRBV10-2 and TRBJ1-2; the D gene is possibly TRBD1 (6 bases). V gave up 2 bases and J gave up 0 bases, with 13 bases separating them. The CDR3 runs 16 residues. Germline CDR1 WSHSY, CDR2 SAAADI. CDR3 nucleotides: TGCGCCAGCAGTGAGAGCCAGGGGAGCTCTAACTATGGCTACACCTTC. Amino acids: CASSESQGSSNYGYTF.

V gene TRBV10-1 combines with J gene TRBJ2-1; TRBD2 agrees at 10 bases. With 8 bases clipped from V and 6 bases from J, the junction kept 4 bases outside the gene matches. The germline V gene encodes CDR1 WNHNN and CDR2 SYGVQD (reference sequence). This CDR3 spans 13 amino acids. CDR3 loop: CASSSGGANEQFF. In nucleotides, the CDR3 is TGCGCCAGCTCCAGCGGGGGGGCCAATGAGCAGTTCTTC.

This clone was seen more than once but under ten times. The V and J genes are TRBV13 and TRBJ2-1; 10 nucleotides agree with TRBD1. The ends lost 2 bases at V and 9 bases at J; junction bases unmatched: 13. The length of the CDR3 is 17 residues. CDR1 and CDR2 (germline): PRHDT, FYEKMQ (reference sequence). CDR3 in DNA: TGTGCCAGCAGCTTAACATCCCTCGGGACAGGGGACACTGAGCAGTTCTTC. Its protein is CASSLTSLGTGDTEQFF.

This clone was seen only a few times. J is TRBJ1-5 and V is TRBV11-2; tentative D call: TRBD1 (5 bases). CDR1 is SGHAT, CDR2 FQNNGV, per germline. The CDR3 runs to 15 residues. V was cut by 5 bases and J by 0 bases, with 11 bases left in between. The CDR3 sequence is CASSVSTASNQPQHF. As DNA, the CDR3 is TGTGCCAGCAGCGTCTCGACAGCTAGCAATCAGCCCCAGCATTTT.

This chain uses TRBV28 with TRBJ2-5; 13 positions match TRBD2. The closer fit of TRBJ2-7 to the DNA end suggests the J call may be wrong. Germline-derived CDR1 and CDR2 are MDHEN and SYDVKM. The CDR3 is made up of 17 amino acids. CDR3 sequence: CASSRTSGGPSSYEQYF. CDR3 in DNA: TGTGCCAGCAGCAGGACTAGCGGGGGCCCCAGCTCCTACGAGCAGTACTTC.

The chain uses TRBV11-2 and TRBJ2-2, with 8 bases fitting TRBD2. Trimming at V came to 7 bases and at J to 5 bases, leaving 6 bases not matched to a gene. Germline V CDR1 and CDR2: SGHAT, FQNNGV. This CDR3 has 14 residues. The CDR3 coding sequence is TGTGCCAGCACCCGGGGGGGTCGAACCGGGGAGCTGTTTTTT. It yields the protein CASTRGGRTGELFF.

The CDR3, as DNA: TGTGCCAGCTCACCGGGGCGTCTGACCGGGGAGCTGTTTTTT. Translated: CASSPGRLTGELFF. The chain carries TRBV18 and TRBJ2-2; TRBD1 might be the D (5 bases). The CDR3 is 14 residues long. Trimming left V 3 bases short and J 5 bases short, with 10 bases between. Germline CDR1 reads KGHSH; CDR2 reads LQKENI.

The gene calls are TRBV19 and TRBJ1-1; 7 bases match TRBD1. Trimming removed 4 bases from V and 4 bases from J; junction bases left unmatched: 6. Germline CDR1 LNHDA, CDR2 SQIVND (reference sequence). The CDR3 has 14 amino acids. In nucleotides, the CDR3 is TGTGCCAGTAGTAACGGACAGGTGCGCACTGAAGCTTTCTTT. It encodes CASSNGQVRTEAFF.

This clone was counted between two and nine times. The genes are TRBV18 and TRBJ1-4; 9 bases align to TRBD1. The germline gives CDR1 KGHSH, CDR2 LQKENI. Losses at the gene ends were 1 base for V and 12 bases for J; bases not matched to a gene: 0. The CDR3 is made up of 12 amino acids. The CDR3 sequence: CASSPRTGELFF. CDR3 nucleotides: TGTGCCAGCTCACCACGGACAGGGGAACTGTTTTTT.

This chain links TRBV5-5 with TRBJ1-2; 12 bases agree with TRBD1. The germline V gene has CDR1 SGHKS and CDR2 YYEKEE (reference sequence). J was trimmed by 3 bases and V by 4 bases; bases with no gene match: 4. The CDR3 sequence is 15 residues long. Here the CDR3 reads CASSPGTGGDYGYTF. DNA of the CDR3: TGTGCCAGCAGCCCCGGGACAGGGGGCGACTATGGCTACACCTTC.

The chain employs TRBV7-3 and TRBJ2-2, with 11 bases fitting TRBD2. The CDR3 runs to 18 residues. Germline V gene data show CDR1 as SGHTA and CDR2 as FQGTGA. The J segment lost 4 bases and the V segment lost 1 base, leaving 8 bases of the junction unmatched. The chain's CDR3 is CASSLRPASGGSTGELFF. CDR3 DNA sequence: TGTGCCAGCAGCTTAAGGCCCGCTAGCGGGGGGTCCACCGGGGAGCTGTTTTTT.

V and J are TRBV20-1 and TRBJ2-3; D is ambiguous. Germline V lookup: CDR1 DFQATT, CDR2 SNEGSKA (reference sequence). The CDR3 runs to 10 residues. V was trimmed by 6 bases and J by 5 bases, leaving 6 bases between them. CDR3 region: CSAHRDTQYF. For the CDR3, the DNA is TGCAGTGCCCACAGAGATACGCAGTATTTT.

The CDR3 nucleotides read TGTGCCAGCAGCATAGGGACAGATCGTCCTAACTATGGCTACACCTTC. This translates into CASSIGTDRPNYGYTF. The chain joins TRBV7-2 to TRBJ1-2; 7 bases are a match to TRBD1. Per germline, CDR1 SGHTA and CDR2 FQGNSA. This CDR3 comprises 16 residues. The V and J ends lost 5 bases and 0 bases, in that order; junction bases with no gene match: 9.

The chain employs TRBV30 and TRBJ1-2; TRBD1 matches 8 bases. J was trimmed by 7 bases and V by 5 bases; bases with no gene match: 9. Germline lookup yields CDR1 GTSNPN and CDR2 SVGIG (reference sequence). The CDR3 is 13 amino acids. The CDR3 DNA reads TGTGCCTGGCAAGGACAGGGTGTGGGTGGCTACACCTTC. Its protein product is CAWQGQGVGGYTF.

In its sample, this clone was seen a few times. The J gene is TRBJ2-3, the V gene TRBV9; TRBD2 agrees at 7 bases. The trim removed 0 bases at V and 2 bases at J, leaving 3 bases unmatched. The CDR3 length is 15 residues. Germline CDR1 is SGDLS and CDR2 is YYNGEE. CDR3 sequence (DNA): TGTGCCAGCAGCGTAGCTAGCGGACACACAGATACGCAGTATTTT. As protein: CASSVASGHTDTQYF.

The V gene is TRBV7-6, the J gene TRBJ2-3; TRBD2 is a possible D gene (6 bases). Trimming cost V 8 bases and J 1 base, with 16 bases left between them. CDR3 length: 15 residues. The V gene's germline CDR1 is SGHVS and CDR2 FNYEAQ. Here the CDR3 DNA reads TGTGCCAGCGCCCACCTAGCGTTCGGCACAGATACGCAGTATTTT. The encoded protein is CASAHLAFGTDTQYF.

The chain employs TRBV28 and TRBJ2-1; 9 bases fit TRBD2. This CDR3 is built from 15 residues. After removal of 3 bases from V and 8 bases from J, the junction contained 8 bases not matched to a gene. Germline CDR1 and CDR2: MDHEN and SYDVKM. The CDR3: CASSLETSGLDEQFF. DNA for the CDR3: TGTGCCAGCAGTTTGGAGACTAGCGGCCTGGATGAGCAGTTCTTC.

V is TRBV5-4 and J is TRBJ2-7; 8 bases fit TRBD2. CDR3 size: 16 residues. Trimming cost V 0 bases and J 0 bases; bases outside gene matches: 5. In germline, CDR1 is SGHNT, CDR2 YYREEE (reference sequence). CDR3 nucleotide sequence: TGTGCCAGCAGCTTGGCGGGTAGCGGGGTCTCCTACGAGCAGTACTTC. Translation: CASSLAGSGVSYEQYF.